Listed below are T cell receptor beta chains from one sample, sequenced in a study of blood T cells in healthy people across ages. Via MiXCR, TCRdb re-called the 5' RACE reads, giving one row per CDR3 protein. The profile shows approximately 2,000,000 distinct CDR3 sequences, about 39% of them singletons. Sequencing was performed on blood. The receptors derive from a human donor in good health. Both conserved end residues are part of each CDR3. Each record gives: D gene, clone size, V gene, J gene, CDR3 DNA, CDR3 protein. D genes are given only for firm matches. Some rows have no size entry. The others give once, few or many, or a class for an expanded clone.

NA	NA	TRBV7-2	TRBJ2-5	TGTGCCAGCAGCTTGCAAACAGGGACGGAGACCCAGTACTTC	CASSLQTGTETQYF
NA	few	TRBV28	TRBJ2-5	TGTGCCAGCAGTTTATCCTCGTACTCCCAAGAGACCCAGTACTTC	CASSLSSYSQETQYF
NA	few	TRBV4-1	TRBJ2-7	TGCGCCAGCAGCCAAGGTGATCGGTCCCCAGCCTACGAGCAGTACTTC	CASSQGDRSPAYEQYF
NA	NA	TRBV10-3	TRBJ1-5	TGTGCCATCAGTGCACAGGGTGAAGAGCCCCAGCATTTT	CAISAQGEEPQHF
TRBD1	few	TRBV7-9	TRBJ2-1	TGTGCCAGCAGCTTCTTTCGGACAGGGAGTGGGTGGAATGAGCAGTTCTTC	CASSFFRTGSGWNEQFF
NA	NA	TRBV7-2	TRBJ1-1	TGTGCCAGCAGCCTGAACACAGGCCGAATGAACACTGAAGCTTTCTTT	CASSLNTGRMNTEAFF
NA	NA	TRBV12-3/TRBV12-4	TRBJ1-5	TGTGCCAGTAGCCTGGACTATAGCAATCAGCCCCGGCATTTT	CASSLDYSNQPRHF
NA	NA	TRBV29-1	TRBJ1-1	TGCAGCGTTGAAGGGCGACATCGGGAGGCAGCTTTCTTT	CSVEGRHREAAFF
NA	few	TRBV3-1	TRBJ2-7	TGTGCCAGCAGCCAGAAAGGGGGTTCCCACGAGCAGTACTTC	CASSQKGGSHEQYF
NA	NA	TRBV14	TRBJ1-4	TGTGCCAGCAGCCGGGTCGGAACTAATGAAAAACTGTTTTTT	CASSRVGTNEKLFF
NA	NA	TRBV29-1	TRBJ2-3	TGCAGCGTTGTATGGCGGGATAGCACAGATACGCAGTATTTT	CSVVWRDSTDTQYF
TRBD2	NA	TRBV7-6	TRBJ2-3	TGTGCCAGCAGCCATAGACTAGCGGGAACTAGCACAGATACGCAGTATTTT	CASSHRLAGTSTDTQYF
TRBD2	once	TRBV15	TRBJ2-1	TGTGCCACCAGCAGAGCGGCGGGGGACTACAATGAGCAGTTCTTC	CATSRAAGDYNEQFF
TRBD2	NA	TRBV7-3	TRBJ2-3	TGTGCCAGCAGCTTAGGGGGGGGAGCAAGGAATACGCAGTATTTT	CASSLGGGARNTQYF
TRBD1	NA	TRBV6-6	TRBJ2-5	TGTGCCAGCAGTTCGACAGGGTTCAGCGAGACCCAGTACTTC	CASSSTGFSETQYF
NA	NA	TRBV5-5	TRBJ1-6	TGTGCCAGCAGGCCCCCCGGGAACAATAATTCACCCCTCCACTTT	CASRPPGNNNSPLHF